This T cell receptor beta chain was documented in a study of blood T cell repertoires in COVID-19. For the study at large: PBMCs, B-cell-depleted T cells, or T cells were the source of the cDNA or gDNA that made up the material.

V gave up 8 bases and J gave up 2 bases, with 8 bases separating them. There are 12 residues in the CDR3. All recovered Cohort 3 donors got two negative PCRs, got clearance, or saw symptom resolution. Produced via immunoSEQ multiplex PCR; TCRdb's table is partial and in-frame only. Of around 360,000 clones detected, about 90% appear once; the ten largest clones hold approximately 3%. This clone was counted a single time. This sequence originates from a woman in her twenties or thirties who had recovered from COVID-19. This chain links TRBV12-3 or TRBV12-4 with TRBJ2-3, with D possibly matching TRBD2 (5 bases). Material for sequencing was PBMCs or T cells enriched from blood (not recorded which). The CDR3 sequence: CASEDSTDTQYF. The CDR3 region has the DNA TGTGCCAGCGAGGACTCCACAGATACGCAGTATTTT.